This passage covers 30 T cell receptor beta chains from one sample sequenced in a study of blood T cells in healthy people across ages. The authors ran a second PCR of roughly 7 to 11 cycles using a sample-barcoded 5' primer and a J-beta primer mix. TCRdb re-derived calls from the 5' RACE reads in MiXCR, one entry per CDR3 protein. The sample includes approximately 1.5 million distinct CDR3 sequences, approximately 32% of them seen just once. Specimen: blood. These receptors were collected from a woman between 25 and 40 years old in good health.

The table lists this clonotype with a few counts. The chain has TRBV20-1 and TRBJ1-2; D remains unclear. Germline CDR1 and CDR2: DFQATT and SNEGSKA (reference sequence). The CDR3 is made up of 14 amino acids. V shed 3 bases and J shed 6 bases, with 17 bases lying between them. CDR3 amino acids: CSASSRGLEDGYTF. CDR3 DNA: TGCAGTGCTAGTAGTCGGGGTCTCGAGGATGGCTACACCTTC.

Concerning this clonotype itself: This may arise from a read error, as a much more abundant clone is one base away. This rearrangement joins TRBV7-9 to TRBJ2-5; TRBD1 agrees at 8 bases. CDR1 SEHNR and CDR2 FQNEAQ come from the germline V gene (reference sequence). The CDR3 spans 15 residues. J gave up 7 bases and V 7 bases, and 14 bases lay outside the gene matches. The chain's CDR3 is CASTTGTGREGTQYF. The CDR3 region has the DNA TGTGCCAGCACCACCGGGACAGGCCGAGAAGGGACCCAGTACTTC.

V and J are TRBV4-1 and TRBJ2-2; 11 bases align to TRBD2. Germline values: CDR1 MGHRA, CDR2 YSYEKL. J gave up 0 bases and V 8 bases, and 14 bases lay outside the gene matches. This CDR3 has 19 amino acids. DNA for the CDR3: TGCGCCAGCGATGACAATATTAGCGGGAGGGCCTCGAACACCGGGGAGCTGTTTTTT. The encoded protein is CASDDNISGRASNTGELFF.

The chain has TRBV2 and TRBJ1-5; D perhaps matches TRBD1 (6 bases). Trimming pared 6 bases from V and 7 bases from J, leaving 16 bases between. This CDR3 region has 14 residues. The germline CDR1 and CDR2 sequences are SNHLY and FYNNEI. CDR3 coding DNA: TGTGCCAGCAGGAGTAACAGGGATAACCAGCCCCAGCATTTT. This translates into CASRSNRDNQPQHF.

This sequence joins TRBV9 and TRBJ2-7; D possibly corresponds to TRBD1 (5 bases). The J call could be wrong; TRBJ2-5 is a better fit for the DNA end. Germline CDR1 reads SGDLS; CDR2 reads YYNGEE. The CDR3 is 15 residues long. The CDR3 DNA is TGTGCCAGCAGCCCCTACCTGACAGCCTTAGGGACCCAGTACTTC. Translating gives CASSPYLTALGTQYF.

The chain has TRBV5-1 and TRBJ2-5, with 8 bases lining up with TRBD2. This CDR3 contains 15 residues. Per the germline V gene, CDR1 is SGHRS and CDR2 is YFSETQ. With 2 bases clipped from V and 5 bases from J, the junction kept 8 bases outside the gene matches. CDR3 region: CASSFGTSPLETQYF. CDR3 bases: TGCGCCAGCAGCTTTGGGACTAGTCCTTTGGAGACCCAGTACTTC.

J is TRBJ1-2 and V is TRBV2; D gene ambiguous. CDR1 is SNHLY, CDR2 FYNNEI, per germline. V was shortened by 6 bases and J by 2 bases, with 10 bases between the two germline ends. This CDR3 spans 13 amino acids. DNA for the CDR3: TGTGCCAGCAGGCGGTCAGAAAACTATGGCTACACCTTC. It translates to CASRRSENYGYTF.

Points on this clonotype: Sequence at one end of the junction differs from germline and may be a read error. The V and J genes are TRBV10-3 and TRBJ2-1; maybe TRBD2 (6 bases). The CDR3 sequence is 14 residues long. Germline V gene lookup returns CDR1 ENHRY and CDR2 SYGVKD. CDR3 loop: CAIGESTRRGEQFF. Written as DNA, the CDR3 is TGTGCCATCGGTGAGTCGACTAGGAGGGGTGAGCAGTTCTTC.

This clonotype was observed once. A clone one base away is much larger, so this may be a read error. This chain uses TRBV25-1 with TRBJ2-7, with D possibly matching TRBD1 (5 bases). This CDR3 spans 13 amino acids. Looked up from germline, CDR1 is MGHDK and CDR2 is SYGVNS. The CDR3 DNA reads as TGTGTCAGCTCAGGGTCCTACTCCTACGAGCAGTACTTC. Protein sequence: CVSSGSYSYEQYF.

This clonotype came up a few times. The chain couples TRBV3-1 to TRBJ2-5; D gene uncertain. This CDR3 spans 15 amino acids. Germline-derived CDR1 and CDR2 are LGHDT and YNNKEL (reference sequence). Deletions cut 1 base from V and 5 bases from J, with 14 bases between. CDR3 nucleotides: TGTGCCAGCAGCCAAGCAATGCGGATGGCGGAGACCCAGTACTTC. Its translation: CASSQAMRMAETQYF.

This chain links TRBV6-1 with TRBJ2-4, with 7 bases identical to TRBD1. The CDR3 loop spans 17 amino acids. Germline assignment: CDR1 MNHNS and CDR2 SASEGT. With 7 bases clipped from V and 3 bases from J, the junction kept 15 bases outside the gene matches. As DNA, the CDR3 is TGTGCCAGCAAACCACTTCGGGACAGCCAAGTCAAAAACATTCAGTACTTC. This translates into CASKPLRDSQVKNIQYF.

Written as DNA, the CDR3 is TGCAGTGCAATTATTAGCGGGGGGGCAATAGATACGCAGTATTTT. It codes for CSAIISGGAIDTQYF. This chain joins TRBV20-1 and TRBJ2-3; 11 nucleotides line up with TRBD2. This CDR3 spans 15 amino acids. V shed 6 bases and J 5 bases; nucleotides not matched to a gene: 10. Germline lookup yields CDR1 DFQATT and CDR2 SNEGSKA (reference sequence).

The CDR3, as DNA: TGTGCCAGCTCACCACCGGATCAGCCCCAGCATTTT. Its protein product is CASSPPDQPQHF. V and J are TRBV18 and TRBJ1-5, with D uncertain. Germline V gives CDR1 KGHSH, CDR2 LQKENI. This CDR3 comprises 12 residues. The ends were cut back, 0 bases at V and 5 bases at J, with 2 bases in the middle.

This clonotype was seen a handful of times. The chain joins TRBV28 to TRBJ2-1; D is unclear. The CDR3 is 13 residues long. Germline CDR1 is MDHEN and CDR2 is SYDVKM. Between the trimmed V and J ends, which lost 6 bases and 8 bases, there was a span of 14 bases. The CDR3 sequence: CASSPTPDDEQFF. DNA of the CDR3: TGTGCCAGCAGCCCCACTCCTGACGATGAGCAGTTCTTC.

This clonotype was seen a few times. The rearrangement links TRBV20-1 to TRBJ2-3, with TRBD2 matching over 10 bases. The CDR3 is made up of 17 amino acids. V was pared by 4 bases and J by 0 bases, with 10 bases of the junction left unmatched. CDR1 is DFQATT and CDR2 is SNEGSKA in the germline V gene (reference sequence). This CDR3 is CSATPSGSRISTDTQYF. The CDR3, as DNA: TGCAGTGCTACCCCTAGCGGGAGTCGGATAAGCACAGATACGCAGTATTTT.

The V call is TRBV3-1, the J call TRBJ1-1; D is unclear. The germline gives CDR1 LGHDT, CDR2 YNNKEL (reference sequence). V lost 2 bases and J lost 11, with 12 bases in between. This CDR3 region has 12 residues. CDR3 coding DNA: TGTGCCAGCAGCCAAAAGAGCACAGTGGCTTTCTTT. This sequence encodes CASSQKSTVAFF.

There are a few counts of this clonotype. The chain employs TRBV11-2 and TRBJ2-1; TRBD1 matches 9 bases. From germline, CDR1 is SGHAT and CDR2 FQNNGV. CDR3 size: 18 residues. J was trimmed by 7 bases and V by 3 bases; bases with no gene match: 16. The CDR3 DNA reads TGTGCCAGCAGCTTCACTCTTGTGGGGGGACAGGGACAAAATGAGCAGTTCTTC. Translating it yields CASSFTLVGGQGQNEQFF.

The chain carries TRBV7-9 and TRBJ2-7; a weak D match, TRBD2 (6 bases). The V gene's germline CDR1 is SEHNR and CDR2 FQNEAQ (reference sequence). CDR3 length equals 14 residues. V was cut by 1 base and J by 2 bases, with 9 bases left in between. Here the CDR3 DNA reads TGTGCCAGCAGCTTAGGCGGGGAAACCTACGAGCAGTACTTC. Protein sequence: CASSLGGETYEQYF.

The V and J genes are TRBV4-1 and TRBJ2-7; 8 bases are shared with TRBD2. Germline loops: CDR1 MGHRA, CDR2 YSYEKL. The junction had 5 bases not matched to a gene; V was cut back by 0 bases and J by 1 base. This CDR3 comprises 16 residues. CDR3 protein: CASSQETSGFSYEQYF. In DNA, the CDR3 is TGCGCCAGCAGCCAAGAAACTAGCGGATTTTCCTACGAGCAGTACTTC.

Concerning this clonotype itself: A much larger clone sits a single nucleotide away, making a read error possible. This chain uses TRBV12-3 or TRBV12-4 with TRBJ2-3; D unresolved. CDR3 length equals 12 residues. The CDR3 reads CASSLYEDMQYF. The DNA for the CDR3 is TGTGCCAGCAGTCTCTACGAGGATATGCAGTATTTT.

This clonotype was observed a few times. The chain is built from TRBV6-2 or TRBV6-3 and TRBJ2-3, with 7 bases lining up with TRBD2. V was clipped by 9 bases and J by 5 bases; unmatched bases: 20. Germline V gives CDR1 MNHEY, CDR2 SVGEGT. CDR3 length: 17 amino acids. The CDR3 region is CASNFPPGLHFQDTQYF. CDR3 in DNA: TGTGCCAGTAATTTTCCCCCGGGACTACATTTTCAAGATACGCAGTATTTT.

V gene TRBV10-3 combines with J gene TRBJ2-4; 9 nucleotides agree with TRBD1. The J call could be wrong; TRBJ2-7 is a better fit for the DNA end. CDR1 and CDR2 (germline): ENHRY, SYGVKD. This CDR3 region has 14 residues. The CDR3 sequence is CAISGGQGCYEQYF. CDR3 nucleotides: TGTGCCATCAGTGGAGGACAGGGGTGTTACGAGCAGTACTTC.

This clonotype was detected only once. The V gene is TRBV11-2, the J gene TRBJ2-5; TRBD1 aligns across 8 bases. In germline, CDR1 is SGHAT, CDR2 FQNNGV. The CDR3 sequence is 15 residues long. V lost 5 bases to trimming and J lost 3 bases; unmatched junction nucleotides: 8. The CDR3 DNA reads as TGTGCCAGCAGCGCCGCCGGGACAGGAAAAGAGACCCAGTACTTC. It yields the protein CASSAAGTGKETQYF.

To note about this clonotype: A junction end diverges from the germline sequence, so it may reflect a read error. The chain links TRBV7-8 to TRBJ2-1, with TRBD2 matching over 9 bases. CDR3 length equals 16 residues. Germline CDR1 is SGHVS and CDR2 is FQNEAQ. The DNA for the CDR3 is TGTGCCAGCAGATTAGTCGAAGGCGGGAGGGCCATTGAGCAGTTCTTC. As protein: CASRLVEGGRAIEQFF.

V is TRBV7-9 and J is TRBJ2-3; TRBD2 matches at 7 bases. Germline lookup yields CDR1 SEHNR and CDR2 FQNEAQ (reference sequence). After removal of 2 bases from V and 2 bases from J, the junction contained 4 bases not matched to a gene. The CDR3 consists of 15 residues. The CDR3 DNA sequence: TGTGCCAGCAGCTTACCCCGGGGGGACACAGATACGCAGTATTTT. Amino acids: CASSLPRGDTDTQYF.

This chain uses TRBV9 with TRBJ2-1; perhaps TRBD2 as D (6 bases). Between the trimmed V and J ends, which lost 0 bases and 8 bases, there was a span of 12 bases. Germline V CDR1 and CDR2: SGDLS, YYNGEE. CDR3 size: 14 residues. CDR3 nucleotide sequence: TGTGCCAGCAGCGTAGGGACGGGAGAATATGAGCAGTTCTTC. This codes for CASSVGTGEYEQFF.

The chain has TRBV7-2 and TRBJ1-5; 8 bases line up with TRBD1. Per the germline V gene, CDR1 is SGHTA and CDR2 is FQGNSA. Trimming at V came to 5 bases and at J to 6 bases, leaving 9 bases not matched to a gene. This CDR3 spans 15 amino acids. The CDR3 protein is CASSPGQGRVQPQHF. The CDR3 region has the DNA TGTGCCAGCAGCCCCGGACAGGGTAGGGTTCAGCCCCAGCATTTT.

The chain links TRBV9 to TRBJ2-1, with 9 positions matching TRBD1. Germline lookup yields CDR1 SGDLS and CDR2 YYNGEE. J gave up 10 bases and V 3 bases, and 5 bases lay outside the gene matches. This CDR3 is built from 13 residues. CDR3 DNA sequence: TGTGCCAGCAGCGCCACAGGGACAGGGGAGCAGTTCTTC. Translation: CASSATGTGEQFF.

This clonotype appeared a single time. V and J are TRBV28 and TRBJ2-5, with TRBD2 as a possible D gene (5 bases). V was trimmed by 6 bases and J by 7 bases, leaving 12 bases between them. This CDR3 spans 12 amino acids. From germline, CDR1 is MDHEN and CDR2 SYDVKM. CDR3 nucleotides: TGTGCCAGCAGGGATCGGGAATCGACCCAGTACTTC. Translation gives CASRDRESTQYF.

The chain couples TRBV27 to TRBJ2-4, with D perhaps matching TRBD2 (5 bases). The germline V gene has CDR1 MNHEY and CDR2 SMNVEV (reference sequence). Trimming stripped 3 bases from V and 0 bases from J, with 21 bases between. The CDR3 covers 19 residues. The CDR3 DNA sequence: TGTGCCAGCAGTTTTCGGGGTCCGGGTCAGGAGTTAGCCAAAAACATTCAGTACTTC. As protein: CASSFRGPGQELAKNIQYF.